The 11 T cell receptor beta chains presented below share a single source sample, sequenced in a study of response to subunit inactivated influenza vaccine. Each CDR3 protein is one row after TCRdb ran MiXCR on the RT-PCR reads. The profile shows 500,000 to 550,000 distinct CDR3 sequences, under 30% of them singletons. These data were also reused for a study on T cells expressing NK-cell markers. From that second work: 5'RACE template switching built TCR beta cDNA with unique molecular identifiers.

Source: CD4+ T cells sorted from PBMCs, taken about 11 days after vaccination. These receptors all come from a man aged 45-65 years who received an inactivated influenza vaccine.

This clonotype was seen only a few times. The chain joins TRBV20-1 to TRBJ2-1; 7 positions agree with TRBD1. Germline-derived CDR1 and CDR2 are DFQATT and SNEGSKA (reference sequence). The length of the CDR3 is 13 residues. After removal of 6 bases from V and 15 bases from J, the junction contained 17 bases not matched to a gene. The CDR3 nucleotides read TGCAGTGCCACACCTAACAGGGGACGTTCACTGTTCTTC. This sequence encodes CSATPNRGRSLFF.

The table lists this clonotype with a few counts. This rearrangement joins TRBV20-1 to TRBJ1-2; 9 bases fit TRBD1. The CDR3 length is 14 residues. Trimming cost V 2 bases and J 7 bases; bases outside gene matches: 8. Germline CDR1 is DFQATT and CDR2 is SNEGSKA (reference sequence). The CDR3 here is CSARPGTGMIGYTF. The CDR3 DNA reads TGCAGTGCTAGACCCGGGACAGGGATGATTGGCTACACCTTC.

This rearrangement joins TRBV20-1 to TRBJ1-1; 7 nucleotides line up with TRBD1. Looked up from germline, CDR1 is DFQATT and CDR2 is SNEGSKA (reference sequence). The CDR3 runs 14 residues. V gave up 6 bases and J gave up 1 base; unmatched junction bases: 8. The chain's CDR3 is CSARLSGGNTEAFF. Written as DNA, the CDR3 is TGCAGTGCGCGCTTGTCAGGGGGGAACACTGAAGCTTTCTTT.

V gene TRBV20-1 combines with J gene TRBJ2-2; a possible D gene is TRBD2 (6 bases). This CDR3 is 15 amino acids long. Germline V gives CDR1 DFQATT, CDR2 SNEGSKA (reference sequence). Trimming cost V 1 base and J 0 bases, with 9 bases left between them. CDR3 in amino acids: CSARVRTTNTGELFF. For the CDR3, the DNA is TGCAGTGCTAGAGTCAGGACTACGAACACCGGGGAGCTGTTTTTT.

The table lists this clonotype with a few counts. This chain joins TRBV10-3 and TRBJ2-5; no clear D. From germline, CDR1 is ENHRY and CDR2 SYGVKD. This CDR3 comprises 14 residues. Trimming shortened V by 0 bases and J by 4 bases, and 9 bases separated the two germline ends. The CDR3 reads CAISESNAGETQYF. The CDR3 DNA reads TGTGCCATCAGTGAGTCGAACGCAGGAGAGACCCAGTACTTC.

This clonotype was found many times. The CDR3 nucleotides read TGCGCCAGCAGGTCACAGGGAGGGACCGGGGAGCTGTTTTTT. Protein sequence: CASRSQGGTGELFF. The chain couples TRBV5-1 to TRBJ2-2; a weak D match, TRBD2 (7 bases). The CDR3 has 14 residues. The V end was cut by 5 bases, the J end by 5 bases, with 13 bases between. Germline CDR1 and CDR2: SGHRS and YFSETQ.

The chain is built from TRBV5-1 and TRBJ2-7, with D tentatively TRBD1 (6 bases). CDR1 and CDR2 (germline): SGHRS, YFSETQ. This CDR3 contains 15 residues. V gave up 1 base and J gave up 3 bases, with 14 bases separating them. CDR3 bases: TGCGCCAGCAGCTTGCAGGGGCCTAACCTCTACGAGCAGTACTTC. The encoded protein is CASSLQGPNLYEQYF. The whole variable domain, remainder taken from reference TRBV5-1 and TRBJ2-7, is KAGVTQTPRYLIKTRGQQVTLSCSPISGHRSVSWYQQTPGQGLQFLFEYFSETQRNKGNFPGRFSGRQFSNSRSEMNVSTLELGDSALYLCASSLQGPNLYEQYFGPGTRLTVT.

This clonotype has ten or more counts. The rearrangement joins TRBV12-3 or TRBV12-4 to TRBJ1-2, with no clear D. V was trimmed by 1 base and J by 3 bases, leaving 9 bases between them. The CDR3 totals 14 residues. CDR3 residues: CASSLGGPDYGYTF. Here the CDR3 DNA reads TGTGCCAGCAGTTTAGGAGGGCCAGACTATGGCTACACCTTC.

This clonotype was seen a handful of times. Given a much more abundant clone one base away, this may be a read error. The chain couples TRBV20-1 to TRBJ2-7, with 10 positions matching TRBD2. The germline V gene encodes CDR1 DFQATT and CDR2 SNEGSKA (reference sequence). V lost 1 base and J lost 5; bases outside the gene matches: 8. CDR3 length: 15 residues. The CDR3 is CSARGPRLAGDEQYF. The CDR3 nucleotides are TGCAGTGCTAGAGGTCCTAGACTAGCGGGCGACGAGCAGTACTTC.

This chain uses TRBV12-3 or TRBV12-4 with TRBJ2-7, with TRBD1 as a possible D gene (6 bases). The CDR3 totals 13 residues. V lost 6 bases, J lost 3 bases, and 12 bases lay in between. The CDR3 protein is CASSQGHDYEQYF. Here the CDR3 DNA reads TGTGCCAGCAGCCAGGGACACGACTACGAGCAGTACTTC.

This clonotype appeared many times. J is TRBJ2-3 and V is TRBV7-2, with a weak D call TRBD1 (6 bases). This CDR3 is 11 amino acids long. CDR1 is SGHTA and CDR2 is FQGNSA in the germline V gene. V dropped 8 bases and J dropped 4 bases, with 7 bases sitting between them. CDR3 DNA sequence: TGTGCCAGCTCAGGGGCAGATACGCAGTATTTT. It translates to CASSGADTQYF.